The present entry profiles one T cell receptor (beta chain) with its context. Its antigen specificity is not known. Nothing much larger sits one base from this clone, and base qualities are not available. The sample belongs to a study of control samples from healthy donors and cancer patients (dated by TCRdb to 2020 to 2022). The method behind the library was the immunoSEQ multiplex PCR assay. Sourced from immuneACCESS, this table was stored by TCRdb with only in-frame sequences that have V and J called. A share of the clones is absent; for the studies checked, an unresolved V gene accounts for under half, and the remainder has no known explanation. For this sample there are about 160,000 clones; approximately 90% appear just once. The leading ten clones occupy about 12% of the sample. The sequence derives from a man aged 25-45 years in good health. The material sequenced was blood.

The CDR3 has the sequence CASSYSRLNTDTQYF. Read as DNA, the sequence is TGTGCCAGCAGTTACTCTCGGCTCAACACAGATACGCAGTATTTT. This receptor chain uses TRBV6-5 and TRBJ2-3; the D gene identity is not certain. Reading the germline V gene gives CDR1 MNHEY and CDR2 SVGAGI. The CDR3 goes from the cysteine to the phenylalanine over 15 residues. The retained sequence is limited to the CDR3, 45 bases, with the frame set at the first base. V loses 0 bases, J loses 2 bases, and the germline ends lie 9 bases apart.